This passage covers 28 T cell receptor beta chains from one sample sequenced in a study of regulatory T cells in long-lasting Graves disease. Time point defined: persistent/refractory GD, antithyroid drugs over 5 years with positive TRAb. The TCR library used RNA extracted from PBMCs. Arm-PCR of CDR3 regions and iRepertoire HTBI primers were used to build TCR beta libraries. From the multiplex PCR reads, TCRdb called clonotypes with MiXCR, one entry per CDR3 protein. The sample lists fewer than 600,000 distinct CDR3 sequences, 22% seen once, with around 14% in the top ten. The sequences come from peripheral blood mononuclear cells (PBMCs), collected when the disease was refractory, from a patient treated with antithyroid drugs. The receptors here all came from a female donor with Graves disease.

This clonotype was counted at least ten times. V and J are TRBV28 and TRBJ1-1; tentative D call: TRBD1 (5 bases). V was shortened by 7 bases and J by 1 base, with 19 bases between the two germline ends. Germline-derived CDR1 and CDR2 are MDHEN and SYDVKM. The CDR3 sequence is 16 residues long. The CDR3 sequence is CASTFHRTMTNTEAFF. CDR3 nucleotides: TGTGCCAGCACCTTTCACAGGACCATGACGAACACTGAAGCTTTCTTT.

In this sample, this clonotype turned up once. The rearrangement joins TRBV5-5 to TRBJ2-3, with D perhaps TRBD2 (5 bases). V lost 0 bases to trimming and J lost 0 bases, with 8 bases between them. The CDR3 loop spans 15 amino acids. Germline values: CDR1 SGHKS, CDR2 YYEKEE (reference sequence). For the CDR3, the DNA is TGTGCCAGCAGCTTGGTTGGGAGTAGCACAGATACGCAGTATTTT. It translates to CASSLVGSSTDTQYF.

This clonotype was seen at least ten times. This chain uses TRBV7-2 with TRBJ2-7, with D uncertain. The CDR3 consists of 15 residues. V was clipped by 5 bases and J by 5 bases, with 19 bases between them. CDR1 is SGHTA, CDR2 FQGNSA, per germline. The CDR3 spells CASSLIANTANEQYF. CDR3 coding DNA: TGTGCCAGCAGCCTTATAGCAAACACAGCCAACGAGCAGTACTTC.

The genes are TRBV4-3 and TRBJ1-5; D gene unclear. This CDR3 is 13 amino acids long. V was cut by 2 bases and J by 5 bases, with 7 bases left in between. Germline CDR1 and CDR2: LGHNA and YSLEER. The CDR3 DNA is TGCGCCAGCAGCCAATCCCAGGATCAGCCCCAGCATTTT. Residues: CASSQSQDQPQHF.

The V call is TRBV5-6, the J call TRBJ2-5; 7 nucleotides match TRBD1. CDR1 and CDR2 from the germline V gene are SGHDT and YYEEEE. V lost 4 bases to trimming and J lost 5 bases; unmatched junction nucleotides: 5. The CDR3 consists of 13 residues. In DNA, the CDR3 is TGTGCCAGCAGCATGACAGGGTCGGAGACCCAGTACTTC. Translated, it gives CASSMTGSETQYF.

This clonotype was recorded many times. The rearrangement joins TRBV11-2 to TRBJ1-1; no clear D. Germline V CDR1 and CDR2: SGHAT, FQNNGV. The CDR3 totals 16 residues. With 4 bases removed from V and 6 bases from J, the gap between germline ends came to 21 bases. The CDR3 DNA reads TGTGCCAGCAGCTCCATGACATTTGGGGTTTTGGCTGAAGCTTTCTTT. Translated, it gives CASSSMTFGVLAEAFF.

This chain connects TRBV20-1 to TRBJ1-3; TRBD1 matches at 10 bases. The CDR3 runs 13 residues. The germline gives CDR1 DFQATT, CDR2 SNEGSKA (reference sequence). V shed 5 bases and J 6 bases; nucleotides not matched to a gene: 4. CDR3 DNA: TGCAGTGCTGCCGGGACAGGGGAAAACACCATATATTTT. It is translated as CSAAGTGENTIYF.

This clonotype was found many times. The rearrangement uses TRBV20-1 and TRBJ1-1, with D possibly TRBD1 on 6 matching bases. V was clipped by 6 bases and J by 1 base, with 15 bases between them. CDR1 is DFQATT and CDR2 is SNEGSKA in the germline V gene (reference sequence). There are 14 residues in the CDR3. This CDR3 reads CSACGQTANTEAFF. CDR3 nucleotide sequence: TGCAGTGCCTGTGGACAGACGGCGAACACTGAAGCTTTCTTT.

Only a few counts were recorded for this clonotype. The chain is built from TRBV20-1 and TRBJ2-7, with D uncertain. Trimming took 3 bases from V and 2 from J, leaving 11 bases between them. CDR3 length equals 13 residues. Germline values: CDR1 DFQATT, CDR2 SNEGSKA (reference sequence). The CDR3 here is CSASSPTTYEQYF. Written as DNA, the CDR3 is TGCAGTGCTAGTTCGCCTACTACCTACGAGCAGTACTTC.

Concerning this clonotype: This could be a read error, since a much larger clone is one nucleotide away. The chain couples TRBV10-3 to TRBJ1-1; D uncertain. The CDR3 spans 13 residues. Germline values: CDR1 ENHRY, CDR2 SYGVKD. Trimming left V 3 bases short and J 0 bases short, with 5 bases between. CDR3 protein: CAISEELNTEAFF. CDR3 nucleotides: TGTGCCATCAGTGAAGAGTTGAACACTGAAGCTTTCTTT.

The chain employs TRBV13 and TRBJ1-6; D is unclear. V was trimmed by 1 base and J by 9 bases, leaving 13 bases between them. The CDR3 is 15 residues long. Germline-derived CDR1 and CDR2 are PRHDT and FYEKMQ (reference sequence). CDR3 DNA sequence: TGTGCCAGCAGCTTAGAAGGGCCTGGGAGTTCACCCCTCCACTTT. This sequence encodes CASSLEGPGSSPLHF.

This rearrangement joins TRBV28 to TRBJ2-3; a weak D match, TRBD2 (6 bases). The CDR3 has 13 amino acids. Germline loops: CDR1 MDHEN, CDR2 SYDVKM. V was pared by 5 bases and J by 7 bases, with 13 bases between. The CDR3 here is CASSAGLLNTQYF. The DNA of the CDR3 is TGTGCCAGCAGTGCGGGACTCCTGAATACGCAGTATTTT.

Note on this clonotype: Mismatch with germline at one junction end may stem from a read error. The rearrangement links TRBV2 to TRBJ1-6; 9 positions agree with TRBD1. The CDR3 is 16 residues long. CDR1 is SNHLY, CDR2 FYNNEI, per germline. CDR3 DNA: TGTGCCAGCAGTACCACAGGGGGCGCATATAGTTCACCCCTCCACTTT. Its protein product is CASSTTGGAYSSPLHF.

This clonotype was seen at least ten times. The V call is TRBV12-3 or TRBV12-4, the J call TRBJ1-1; D gene unclear. Trimming cost V 1 base and J 7 bases, with 7 bases left between them. CDR3 length: 12 amino acids. The DNA of the CDR3 is TGTGCCAGCAGTTTAGGCACCCGTGAAGCTTTCTTT. Translation: CASSLGTREAFF.

This clonotype was seen a few times. The genes are TRBV7-9 and TRBJ2-6; no firm D call. Germline CDR1 and CDR2: SEHNR and FQNEAQ (reference sequence). The CDR3 has 16 residues. V was cut by 6 bases and J by 3 bases, with 15 bases left in between. The CDR3 coding sequence is TGTGCCAGCAGTTACCCGGTAGGGCGTGGGGCCAACGTCCTGACTTTC. It yields the protein CASSYPVGRGANVLTF.

This clonotype appeared many times. This rearrangement joins TRBV5-5 to TRBJ1-2; 7 nucleotides agree with TRBD1. The CDR3 loop spans 15 amino acids. The germline V gene has CDR1 SGHKS and CDR2 YYEKEE (reference sequence). Unmatched junction bases numbered 9, after V lost 3 bases and J lost 4 bases. In nucleotides, the CDR3 is TGTGCCAGCAGCTCCCCCAATACAGGGGTCTATGGCTACACCTTC. It codes for CASSSPNTGVYGYTF.

Details on this clonotype: Given a far larger clone just one base away, this is likely a sequencing read error. This chain connects TRBV11-2 to TRBJ2-2; D unresolved. The CDR3 covers 13 residues. CDR1 is SGHAT and CDR2 is FQNNGV in the germline V gene. The CDR3 here is CARSLDRTGELFF. CDR3 DNA sequence: TGTGCCAGAAGCTTAGATCGTACCGGGGAGCTGTTTTTT.

The chain uses TRBV4-3 and TRBJ1-5, with D uncertain. Germline CDR1 is LGHNA and CDR2 is YSLEER. The CDR3 contains 16 residues. Trimming removed 1 base at V and 3 bases at J, with 13 bases between. The CDR3 DNA sequence: TGCGCCAGCAGCCAAGTCTGGCCTTCTTTCAATCAGCCCCAGCATTTT. Translating gives CASSQVWPSFNQPQHF.

This rearrangement joins TRBV9 to TRBJ2-1, with TRBD2 matching over 7 bases. This CDR3 is 16 amino acids long. The ends lost 4 bases at V and 3 bases at J; junction bases unmatched: 10. Germline CDR1 reads SGDLS; CDR2 reads YYNGEE. The chain's CDR3 is CASSPPKGGGYNEQFF. The CDR3 DNA follows: TGTGCCAGCAGCCCCCCGAAGGGCGGGGGCTACAATGAGCAGTTCTTC.

This clonotype was recorded many times. The V call is TRBV3-1, the J call TRBJ1-1; 7 nucleotides line up with TRBD1. V gave up 4 bases and J gave up 2 bases; unmatched junction bases: 7. The CDR3 consists of 15 residues. Per the germline V gene, CDR1 is LGHDT and CDR2 is YNNKEL (reference sequence). The CDR3 sequence is CASSPSDRANTEAFF. CDR3 bases: TGTGCCAGCAGCCCAAGCGACAGGGCTAACACTGAAGCTTTCTTT.

The chain combines TRBV10-3 with TRBJ1-2; D is uncertain. V lost 8 bases, J lost 3 bases, and 16 bases lay in between. The length of the CDR3 is 14 residues. Germline assignment: CDR1 ENHRY and CDR2 SYGVKD. CDR3 DNA: TGTGCCATCTCACCGACCCAGGAGGACTATGGCTACACCTTC. Residues: CAISPTQEDYGYTF.

In its sample, this clonotype was seen many times. The chain combines TRBV5-1 with TRBJ2-7, with D unresolved. Germline CDR1 SGHRS, CDR2 YFSETQ. The CDR3 consists of 15 residues. V lost 1 base and J 5 bases, leaving 16 bases between the germline ends. CDR3 in DNA: TGCGCCAGCAGCTTGTTGCCGGGTGGTAACAACGAGCAGTACTTC. Residues: CASSLLPGGNNEQYF.

This clonotype was observed at least ten times. The chain employs TRBV9 and TRBJ2-2; D uncertain. Germline loops: CDR1 SGDLS, CDR2 YYNGEE. Between the trimmed V and J ends, which lost 4 bases and 7 bases, there was a span of 5 bases. CDR3 size: 11 residues. The CDR3 region has the DNA TGTGCCAGCAGCTCAAGCGGGGAGCTGTTTTTT. Translated: CASSSSGELFF. Using reference TRBV9 and TRBJ2-2 for the parts outside the CDR3, the full variable domain is DSGVTQTPKHLITATGQRVTLRCSPRSGDLSVYWYQQSLDQGLQFLIQYYNGEERAKGNILERFSAQQFPDLHSELNLSSLELGDSALYFCASSSSGELFFGEGSRLTVL.

The chain employs TRBV6-5 and TRBJ1-1, with unresolved D. The CDR3 spans 14 residues. Germline CDR1 and CDR2: MNHEY and SVGAGI. V was shortened by 6 bases and J by 2 bases, with 13 bases between the two germline ends. This chain's CDR3 is CASRYRSDNTEAFF. The CDR3 DNA reads TGTGCCAGCAGATACCGCAGCGACAACACTGAAGCTTTCTTT.

This clonotype occurred many times. The chain is built from TRBV28 and TRBJ2-7; 9 bases align to TRBD1. J gave up 6 bases and V 8 bases, and 11 bases lay outside the gene matches. The CDR3 consists of 14 residues. Germline V gene sequence: CDR1 MDHEN, CDR2 SYDVKM. The CDR3 coding sequence is TGTGCCAGCGGGCGGATCGGGACAGGGCGCGAGCAGTACTTC. This codes for CASGRIGTGREQYF.

The sample holds a few counts of this clonotype. The DNA of the CDR3 is TGTGCCAGCAGCCCTGGGTATGGGGGAAACTATGGCTACACCTTC. It translates to CASSPGYGGNYGYTF. The rearrangement links TRBV11-3 to TRBJ1-2; D might be TRBD1 (5 bases). Between the trimmed V and J ends, which lost 5 bases and 2 bases, there was a span of 15 bases. The CDR3 contains 15 residues. From germline, CDR1 is SGHNT and CDR2 YENEEA.

This clonotype was detected a few times. The rearrangement joins TRBV5-1 to TRBJ2-7; the D gene is possibly TRBD2 (6 bases). Germline V gene data show CDR1 as SGHRS and CDR2 as YFSETQ. The CDR3 is 16 amino acids. V lost 4 bases, J lost 0 bases, and 17 bases lay in between. CDR3 amino acids: CASSPSPAGPSYEQYF. The CDR3, as DNA: TGCGCCAGCAGCCCCAGCCCGGCGGGACCCTCCTACGAGCAGTACTTC.

The V and J genes are TRBV20-1 and TRBJ1-1, with D unresolved. Germline V gene sequence: CDR1 DFQATT, CDR2 SNEGSKA (reference sequence). The CDR3 sequence is 15 residues long. V was trimmed by 6 bases and J by 1 base, leaving 18 bases between them. The CDR3 DNA reads as TGCAGTGCGAGAAGGGCCGGCTCGGGGAACACTGAAGCTTTCTTT. It codes for CSARRAGSGNTEAFF.